This T cell receptor (beta chain) was recovered during a study of T cell responses to AZD1222 COVID-19 vaccine. Note on this clone: What it binds is unknown.

The CDR3 runs to 15 residues. The germline V gene encodes CDR1 SGHVS and CDR2 FQNEAQ. V was pared by 1 base and J by 0 bases, with 7 bases between. Some clones are missing from TCRdb's copy, which holds only in-frame ones; the method was immunoSEQ multiplex PCR. The profile shows 70,000 to 90,000 clones, around 86% of them singletons. Study-wide points: After two AZD1222 doses, spike-specific TCR breadth and depth rose versus day 0. In all cases, repertoires were sampled only after the peak T cell response. Only a handful of AZD1222 recipients tested seropositive at baseline.

The origin of this receptor is an adult who received the AZD1222 COVID-19 vaccine. Material: peripheral blood, obtained 28 days after the second AZD1222 dose. The gene calls are TRBV7-8 and TRBJ1-3, with unresolved D. CDR3 DNA: TGTGCCAGCAGCTTAGAAAGGAGCTCTGGAAACACCATATATTTT. This codes for CASSLERSSGNTIYF.